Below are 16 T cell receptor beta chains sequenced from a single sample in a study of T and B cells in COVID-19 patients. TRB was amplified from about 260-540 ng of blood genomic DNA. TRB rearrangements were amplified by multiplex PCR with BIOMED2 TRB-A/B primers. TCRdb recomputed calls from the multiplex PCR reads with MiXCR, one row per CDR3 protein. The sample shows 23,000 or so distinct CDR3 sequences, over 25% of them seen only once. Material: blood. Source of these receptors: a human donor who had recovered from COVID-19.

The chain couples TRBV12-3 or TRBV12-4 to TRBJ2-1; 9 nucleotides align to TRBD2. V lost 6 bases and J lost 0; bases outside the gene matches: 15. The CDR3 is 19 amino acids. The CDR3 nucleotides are TGTGCCAGCAGATCCCTTAGCGGGGGCCATCTGAGCTCCTACAATGAGCAGTTCTTC. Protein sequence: CASRSLSGGHLSSYNEQFF.

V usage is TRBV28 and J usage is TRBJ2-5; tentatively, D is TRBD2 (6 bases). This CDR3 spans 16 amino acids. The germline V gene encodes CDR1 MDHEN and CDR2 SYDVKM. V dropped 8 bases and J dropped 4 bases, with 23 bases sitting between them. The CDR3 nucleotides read TGTGCCAGCTCTCGCGGGGTCACCCCGGGGCGAGAGACCCAGTACTTC. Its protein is CASSRGVTPGRETQYF.

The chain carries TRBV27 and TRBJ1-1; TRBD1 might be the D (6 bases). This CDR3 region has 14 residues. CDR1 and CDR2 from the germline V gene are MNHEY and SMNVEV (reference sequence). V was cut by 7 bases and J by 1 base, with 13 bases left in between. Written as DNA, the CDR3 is TGTGCCAGCAAACAACAGGGTCAGAACACTGAAGCTTTCTTT. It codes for CASKQQGQNTEAFF.

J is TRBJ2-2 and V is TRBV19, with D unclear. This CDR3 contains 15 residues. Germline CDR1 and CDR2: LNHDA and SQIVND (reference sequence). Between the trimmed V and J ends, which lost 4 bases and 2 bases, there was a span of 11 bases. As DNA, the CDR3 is TGTGCCAGTAGTAGCCCGGAACACAACACCGGGGAGCTGTTTTTT. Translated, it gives CASSSPEHNTGELFF.

CDR3 amino acids: CASSFDRLNTEAFF. CDR3 sequence (DNA): TGTGCCAGCAGTTTCGACCGACTGAACACTGAAGCTTTCTTT. This sequence joins TRBV12-3 or TRBV12-4 and TRBJ1-1, with D hard to call. CDR3 length equals 14 residues. V was shortened by 3 bases and J by 0 bases, with 8 bases between the two germline ends.

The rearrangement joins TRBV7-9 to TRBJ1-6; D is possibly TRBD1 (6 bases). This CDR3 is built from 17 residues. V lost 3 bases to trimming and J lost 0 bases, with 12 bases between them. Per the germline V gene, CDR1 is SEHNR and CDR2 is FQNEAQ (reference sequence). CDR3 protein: CASSFKRGSSYNSPLHF. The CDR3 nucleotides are TGTGCCAGCAGCTTCAAGAGGGGGAGCTCCTATAATTCACCCCTCCACTTT.

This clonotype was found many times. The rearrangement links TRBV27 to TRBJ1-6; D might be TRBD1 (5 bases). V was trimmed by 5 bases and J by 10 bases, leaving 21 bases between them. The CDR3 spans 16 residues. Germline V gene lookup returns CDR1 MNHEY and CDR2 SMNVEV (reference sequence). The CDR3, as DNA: TGTGCCAGCAGTCCGGGACGGGGTTCGGTGAGGTCACCCCTCCACTTT. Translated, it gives CASSPGRGSVRSPLHF.

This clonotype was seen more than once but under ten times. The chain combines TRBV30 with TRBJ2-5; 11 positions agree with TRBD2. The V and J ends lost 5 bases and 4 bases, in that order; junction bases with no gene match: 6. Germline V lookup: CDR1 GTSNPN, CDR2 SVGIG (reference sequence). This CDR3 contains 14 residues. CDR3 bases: TGTGCCTGGGGTATAGCGGGGGGGGTAGAGACCCAGTACTTC. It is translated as CAWGIAGGVETQYF. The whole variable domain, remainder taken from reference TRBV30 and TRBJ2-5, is SQTIHQWPATLVQPVGSPLSLECTVEGTSNPNLYWYRQAAGRGLQLLFYSVGIGQISSEVPQNLSASRPQDRQFILSSKKLLLSDSGFYLCAWGIAGGVETQYFGPGTRLLVL.

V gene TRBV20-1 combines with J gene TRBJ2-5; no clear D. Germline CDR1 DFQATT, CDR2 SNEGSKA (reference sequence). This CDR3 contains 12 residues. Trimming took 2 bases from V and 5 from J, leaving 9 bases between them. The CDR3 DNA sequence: TGCAGTGCTAGACCTCCAATGGAGACCCAGTACTTC. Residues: CSARPPMETQYF.

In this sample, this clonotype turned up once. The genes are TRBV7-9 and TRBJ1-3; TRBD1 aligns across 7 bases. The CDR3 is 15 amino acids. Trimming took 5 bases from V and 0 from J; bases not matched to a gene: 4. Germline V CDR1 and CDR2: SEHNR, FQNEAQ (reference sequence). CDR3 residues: CASSIRGNSGNTIYF. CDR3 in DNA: TGTGCCAGCAGCATCAGGGGGAACTCTGGAAACACCATATATTTT.

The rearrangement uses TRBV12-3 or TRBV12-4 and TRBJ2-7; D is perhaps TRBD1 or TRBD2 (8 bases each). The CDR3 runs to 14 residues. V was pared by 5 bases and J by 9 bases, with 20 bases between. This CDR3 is CASSPRGPGGGQYF. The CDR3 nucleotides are TGTGCCAGCAGTCCCAGGGGGCCGGGGGGGGGGCAGTACTTC.

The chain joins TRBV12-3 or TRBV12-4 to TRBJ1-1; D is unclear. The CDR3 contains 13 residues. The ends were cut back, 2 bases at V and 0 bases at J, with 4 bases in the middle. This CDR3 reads CASSLRVNTEAFF. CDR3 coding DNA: TGTGCCAGCAGTTTACGGGTGAACACTGAAGCTTTCTTT.

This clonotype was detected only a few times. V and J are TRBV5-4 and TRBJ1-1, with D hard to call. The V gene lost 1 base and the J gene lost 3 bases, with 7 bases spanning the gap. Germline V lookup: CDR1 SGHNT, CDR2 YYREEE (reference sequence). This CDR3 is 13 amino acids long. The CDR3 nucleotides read TGTGCCAGCAGCTTGTACCTGGACACTGAAGCTTTCTTT. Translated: CASSLYLDTEAFF.

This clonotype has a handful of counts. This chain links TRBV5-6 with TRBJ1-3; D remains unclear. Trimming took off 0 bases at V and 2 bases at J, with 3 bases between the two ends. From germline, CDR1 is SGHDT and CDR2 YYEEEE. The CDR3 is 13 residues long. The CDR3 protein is CASSLGAGNTIYF. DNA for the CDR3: TGTGCCAGCAGCTTGGGGGCTGGAAACACCATATATTTT.

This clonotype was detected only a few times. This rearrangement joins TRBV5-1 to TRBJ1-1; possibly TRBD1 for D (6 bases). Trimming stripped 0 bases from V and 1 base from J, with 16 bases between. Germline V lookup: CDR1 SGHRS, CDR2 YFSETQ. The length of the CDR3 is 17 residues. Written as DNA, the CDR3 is TGCGCCAGCAGCTTGGTGCGGGGAGGAGGGGGGAACACTGAAGCTTTCTTT. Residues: CASSLVRGGGGNTEAFF.

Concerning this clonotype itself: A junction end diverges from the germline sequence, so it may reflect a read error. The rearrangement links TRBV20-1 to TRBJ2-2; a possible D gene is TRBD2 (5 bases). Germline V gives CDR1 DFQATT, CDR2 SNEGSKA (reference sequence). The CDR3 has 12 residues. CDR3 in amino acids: CSASTMTGEMFF. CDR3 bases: TGCAGTGCCTCCACTATGACCGGGGAGATGTTTTTT.